One and the same sample provided the 6 T cell receptor beta chains below, sequenced in a study of vaccination and CD4 T cells after COVID-19. Antigens of these TCRs are unknown. Cultured CD4+ T-cell DNA underwent Oncomine TCR Beta short-read sequencing. From the PCR reads, TCRdb called clonotypes with MiXCR, one entry per CDR3 protein. The sample lists some 10,000 distinct CDR3 sequences, roughly 67% occurring once. Specified treatment: approximately 10-day PBMC culture with coronavirus spike peptide pools or control peptides (ViraFEST assay). Sample: CD4+ T cells from blood, cultured in vitro. All receptors come from a human donor who had recovered from COVID-19.

This clonotype was seen more than once but under ten times. The chain uses TRBV6-1 and TRBJ2-2; 7 bases agree with TRBD2. V shed 7 bases, J shed 2 bases, and the junction held 10 bases outside the gene matches. CDR1 and CDR2 (germline): MNHNS, SASEGT. CDR3 length equals 16 residues. The CDR3 loop reads CASNLAVILNTGELFF. The CDR3 region has the DNA TGTGCCAGCAACCTAGCGGTGATTCTAAACACCGGGGAGCTGTTTTTT.

The rearrangement joins TRBV7-9 to TRBJ2-7, with D unresolved. Germline CDR1 reads SEHNR; CDR2 reads FQNEAQ (reference sequence). Trimming removed 5 bases from V and 5 bases from J, with 7 bases in between. The CDR3 contains 11 residues. The DNA of the CDR3 is TGTGCCAGCAGCGCCTGGGACGAGCAGTACTTC. Protein product: CASSAWDEQYF.

This clonotype was detected only a few times. The chain has TRBV7-2 and TRBJ1-2, with a tentative D call TRBD1 (6 bases). Germline CDR1 SGHTA, CDR2 FQGNSA. This CDR3 is built from 15 residues. The germline V and J ends were trimmed by 5 bases and 6 bases, with 19 bases remaining between them. CDR3 DNA sequence: TGTGCCAGCAGCCCACAGGGAGGGCTCGGTAATGGCTACACCTTC. Translation gives CASSPQGGLGNGYTF. Full variable domain (outside the CDR3, taken from reference TRBV7-2 and TRBJ1-2): GAGVSQSPSNKVTEKGKDVELRCDPISGHTALYWYRQSLGQGLEFLIYFQGNSAPDKSGLPSDRFSAERTGGSVSTLTIQRTQQEDSAVYLCASSPQGGLGNGYTFGSGTRLTVV.

The genes are TRBV11-3 and TRBJ2-1; the D is unclear. The CDR3 runs to 13 residues. The V end lost 4 bases, the J end lost 1 base, and 5 bases lay between the germline ends. Germline V CDR1 and CDR2: SGHNT, YENEEA. The CDR3 loop is CASSSDSYNEQFF. The CDR3 nucleotides are TGTGCCAGCAGCTCCGATTCCTACAATGAGCAGTTCTTC. The complete variable domain, with remaining parts taken from reference TRBV11-3 and TRBJ2-1, reads EAGVVQSPRYKIIEKKQPVAFWCNPISGHNTLYWYLQNLGQGPELLIRYENEEAVDDSQLPKDRFSAERLKGVDSTLKIQPAELGDSAVYLCASSSDSYNEQFFGPGTRLTVL.

A single count supports this clonotype. The rearrangement uses TRBV7-3 and TRBJ1-1, with a weak D call TRBD1 (6 bases). The germline V and J ends were trimmed by 5 bases and 1 base, with 8 bases remaining between them. Germline CDR1 is SGHTA and CDR2 is FQGTGA. The CDR3 covers 13 residues. CDR3 residues: CASSQGQNTEAFF. CDR3 sequence (DNA): TGTGCCAGCAGCCAGGGACAGAACACTGAAGCTTTCTTT. The full variable domain, in which reference TRBV7-3 and TRBJ1-1 provide the parts outside the CDR3, is GAGVSQTPSNKVTEKGKYVELRCDPISGHTALYWYRQSLGQGPEFLIYFQGTGAADDSGLPNDRFFAVRPEGSVSTLKIQRTERGDSAVYLCASSQGQNTEAFFGQGTRLTVV.

This chain uses TRBV30 with TRBJ2-6; D gene ambiguous. With 4 bases removed from V and 1 base from J, the gap between germline ends came to 5 bases. CDR1 and CDR2 from the germline V gene are GTSNPN and SVGIG (reference sequence). CDR3 length: 13 residues. CDR3: CAWTLSGANVLTF. The CDR3 nucleotides read TGTGCCTGGACACTGTCTGGGGCCAACGTCCTGACTTTC.